The 9 T cell receptor beta chains given below trace back to one sample, sequenced in a study of T-cell reconstitution after alpha-beta-depleted transplantation in children. Unique molecular identifiers were incorporated when the TCRbeta library was constructed. In TCRdb, the PCR reads were re-called with MiXCR into one record per CDR3 protein. The profile covers approximately 97,000 distinct CDR3 sequences, with around 7.8% appearing a single time and roughly 15% taken by the ten largest. The source material was PBMCs, sampled before TCRalphabeta/CD19-depleted stem cell transplant. The receptors shown here come from a boy aged 2 to 10 with acute lymphoblastic leukemia, due to receive a stem cell transplant.

J is TRBJ2-7 and V is TRBV6-1, with D maybe TRBD1 (6 bases). Trimming left V 1 base short and J 1 base short, with 8 bases between. The CDR3 length is 14 residues. Germline V gene sequence: CDR1 MNHNS, CDR2 SASEGT. For the CDR3, the DNA is TGTGCCAGCAGTGAAGACAGGGTTTCCTACGAGCAGTACTTC. It specifies CASSEDRVSYEQYF.

Concerning this clonotype: Being one base from a much bigger clone, this may be a read error. This chain links TRBV4-1 with TRBJ2-3; perhaps TRBD1 as D (5 bases). Germline V gene data show CDR1 as MGHRA and CDR2 as YSYEKL. CDR3 length equals 16 residues. CDR3 region: CASSPVIGASTDRQYF. CDR3 DNA: TGCGCCAGCAGCCCCGTGATAGGGGCCAGCACAGATAGGCAGTATTTT.

J is TRBJ1-2 and V is TRBV29-1; D is perhaps TRBD1 (5 bases). CDR3 length: 16 amino acids. Trimming took 4 bases from V and 4 from J, leaving 22 bases between them. Germline CDR1 SQVTM, CDR2 ANQGSEA. The CDR3 nucleotides read TGCAGCGTTGCCCCCAAGACAGCTTTGCCTTCCTATGGCTACACCTTC. It is translated as CSVAPKTALPSYGYTF.

This clonotype showed up just a few times. The chain combines TRBV9 with TRBJ2-2; D gene ambiguous. In germline, CDR1 is SGDLS, CDR2 YYNGEE. The CDR3 is 16 amino acids. V dropped 4 bases and J dropped 4 bases, with 17 bases sitting between them. Here the CDR3 DNA reads TGTGCCAGCAGCCCCCCCTGGGGTCGCACCACCGGGGAGCTGTTTTTT. Its translation is CASSPPWGRTTGELFF.

This chain connects TRBV29-1 to TRBJ2-3, with 8 bases matching TRBD2. Germline V lookup: CDR1 SQVTM, CDR2 ANQGSEA. The CDR3 is 15 amino acids. With V trimmed by 7 bases and J by 3 bases, 12 bases remained unmatched. As DNA, the CDR3 is TGCAGCGCCCCATTCCTGGCGGGGGGTACAGATACGCAGTATTTT. Amino acid sequence: CSAPFLAGGTDTQYF.

This clonotype was found a few times. The V gene is TRBV3-1, the J gene TRBJ2-3; D is ambiguous. This CDR3 contains 15 residues. Trimming took off 3 bases at V and 0 bases at J, with 10 bases between the two ends. Looked up from germline, CDR1 is LGHDT and CDR2 is YNNKEL (reference sequence). CDR3 loop: CASSHQRRSTDTQYF. The CDR3 DNA reads TGTGCCAGCAGCCATCAGCGCCGAAGCACAGATACGCAGTATTTT.

In its sample, this clonotype was seen many times. This chain links TRBV20-1 with TRBJ2-3; TRBD1 might be the D (5 bases). Between the trimmed V and J ends, which lost 3 bases and 5 bases, there was a span of 15 bases. The germline gives CDR1 DFQATT, CDR2 SNEGSKA (reference sequence). The CDR3 is 14 residues long. The CDR3 DNA sequence: TGCAGTGCTAGGGGGCAGGGTTTTGGAGATACGCAGTATTTT. It encodes CSARGQGFGDTQYF.

This clonotype was counted only a few times. The gene calls are TRBV9 and TRBJ1-4; D may be TRBD1 (6 bases). The CDR3 has 15 amino acids. Trimming pared 2 bases from V and 7 bases from J, leaving 15 bases between. The germline V gene encodes CDR1 SGDLS and CDR2 YYNGEE. DNA of the CDR3: TGTGCCAGCAGCGTCGACGGGACACAGTTTGAAAAACTGTTTTTT. It encodes CASSVDGTQFEKLFF.

The V and J genes are TRBV11-2 and TRBJ1-4, with a possible D match to TRBD1 (5 bases). Trimming took off 0 bases at V and 8 bases at J, with 10 bases between the two ends. Germline CDR1 reads SGHAT; CDR2 reads FQNNGV. This CDR3 has 14 residues. In DNA form, the CDR3 reads TGTGCCAGCAGCTTAGACAGGGTAAACGAAAAACTGTTTTTT. Its translation: CASSLDRVNEKLFF. Supplemented by reference TRBV11-2 and TRBJ1-4, the full variable domain reads EAGVAQSPRYKIIEKRQSVAFWCNPISGHATLYWYQQILGQGPKLLIQFQNNGVVDDSQLPKDRFSAERLKGVDSTLKIQPAKLEDSAVYLCASSLDRVNEKLFFGSGTQLSVL.